This T cell receptor beta chain was sequenced during a study of CD8 T cells in Susac syndrome. Study-wide findings and caveats: That the number of individuals in its TCR sequencing and HLA analysis was relatively small was acknowledged by the study.

The V gene's germline CDR1 is MNHNS and CDR2 SASEGT. With 2 bases clipped from V and 7 bases from J, the junction kept 16 bases outside the gene matches. The CDR3 extends over 18 amino acids. From blood CD8+ and CD4+ T cells, the TCR beta chain was sequenced. Both CD4+ and CD8+ T cells were negatively isolated, and TEMRA cells underwent FACS enrichment. This clonotype was detected once. Antigen specificity is unknown. The RNA input was roughly 0.45 to 1 ug, and it was reverse transcribed with random hexamers. TCR beta CDR3 was amplified by immunoSEQ multiplex PCR. This amplification extended across 54 Vbeta and 13 Jbeta segments. TCRdb independently ran MiXCR on the immunoSEQ multiplex PCR reads; one entry per CDR3 protein. The sample includes 250,000 to 300,000 distinct CDR3 sequences, more than 75% seen only once; the top ten take around 0.11%.

The chain employs TRBV6-1 and TRBJ2-1; the match to TRBD2 covers 8 bases. Material: CD8+ T cells from PBMCs. The TCR sequence derives from a human donor with multiple sclerosis. The CDR3 sequence: CASSETYKRGPSGNEQFF. CDR3 in DNA: TGTGCCAGCAGTGAAACATATAAGCGGGGGCCCTCGGGGAATGAGCAGTTCTTC.